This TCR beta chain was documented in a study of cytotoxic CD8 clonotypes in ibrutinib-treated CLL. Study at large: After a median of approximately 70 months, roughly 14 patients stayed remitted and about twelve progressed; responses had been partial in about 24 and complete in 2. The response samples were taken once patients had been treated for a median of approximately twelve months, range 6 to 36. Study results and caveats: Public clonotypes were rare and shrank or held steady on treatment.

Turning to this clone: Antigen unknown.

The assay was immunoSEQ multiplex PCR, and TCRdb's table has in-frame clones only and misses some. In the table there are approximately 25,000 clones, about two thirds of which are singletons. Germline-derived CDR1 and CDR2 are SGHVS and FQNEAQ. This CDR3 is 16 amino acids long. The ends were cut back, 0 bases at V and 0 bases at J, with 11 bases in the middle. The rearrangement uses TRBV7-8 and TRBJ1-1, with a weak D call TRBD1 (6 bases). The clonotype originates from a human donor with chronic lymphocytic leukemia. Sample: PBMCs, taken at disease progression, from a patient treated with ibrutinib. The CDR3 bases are TGTGCCAGCAGCTTAGCGTGGGGGCGGATGAACACTGAAGCTTTCTTT. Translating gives CASSLAWGRMNTEAFF.